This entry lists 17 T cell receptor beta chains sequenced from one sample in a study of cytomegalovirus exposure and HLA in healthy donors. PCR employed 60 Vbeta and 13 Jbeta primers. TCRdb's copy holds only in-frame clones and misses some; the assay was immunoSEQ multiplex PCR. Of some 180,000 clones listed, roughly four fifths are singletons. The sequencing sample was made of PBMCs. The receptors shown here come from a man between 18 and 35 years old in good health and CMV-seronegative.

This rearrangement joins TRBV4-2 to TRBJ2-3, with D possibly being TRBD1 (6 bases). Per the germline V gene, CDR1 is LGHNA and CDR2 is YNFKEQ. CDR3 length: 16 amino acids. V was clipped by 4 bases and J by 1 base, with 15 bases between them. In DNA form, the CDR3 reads TGTGCCAGCAGCCCCGGGACACTTCTGCGCACAGATACGCAGTATTTT. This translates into CASSPGTLLRTDTQYF.

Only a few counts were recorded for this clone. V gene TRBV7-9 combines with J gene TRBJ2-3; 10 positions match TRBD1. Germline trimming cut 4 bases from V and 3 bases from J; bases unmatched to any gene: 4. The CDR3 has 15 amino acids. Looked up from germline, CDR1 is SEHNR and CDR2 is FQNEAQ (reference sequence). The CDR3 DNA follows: TGTGCCAGCAGCTCCGGGACAGGGGATACAGATACGCAGTATTTT. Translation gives CASSSGTGDTDTQYF. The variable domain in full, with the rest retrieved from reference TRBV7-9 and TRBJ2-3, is DTGVSQNPRHKITKRGQNVTFRCDPISEHNRLYWYRQTLGQGPEFLTYFQNEAQLEKSRLLSDRFSAERPKGSFSTLEIQRTEQGDSAMYLCASSSGTGDTDTQYFGPGTRLTVL.

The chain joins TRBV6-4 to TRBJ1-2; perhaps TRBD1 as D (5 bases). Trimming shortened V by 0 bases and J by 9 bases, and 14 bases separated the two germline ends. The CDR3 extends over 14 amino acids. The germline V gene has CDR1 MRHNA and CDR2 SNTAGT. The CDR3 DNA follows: TGTGCCAGCAGTGACTCGAACAGGCCTATGAGCTACACCTTC. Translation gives CASSDSNRPMSYTF.

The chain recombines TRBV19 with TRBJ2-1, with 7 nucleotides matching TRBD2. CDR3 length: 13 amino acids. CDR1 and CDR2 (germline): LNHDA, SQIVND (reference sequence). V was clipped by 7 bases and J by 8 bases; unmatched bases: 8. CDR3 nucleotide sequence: TGTGCCAGTAAGACTAGCTGGTTAGATGAGCAGTTCTTC. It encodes CASKTSWLDEQFF. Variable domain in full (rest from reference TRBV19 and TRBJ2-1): DGGITQSPKYLFRKEGQNVTLSCEQNLNHDAMYWYRQDPGQGLRLIYYSQIVNDFQKGDIAEGYSVSREKKESFPLTVTSAQKNPTAFYLCASKTSWLDEQFFGPGTRLTVL.

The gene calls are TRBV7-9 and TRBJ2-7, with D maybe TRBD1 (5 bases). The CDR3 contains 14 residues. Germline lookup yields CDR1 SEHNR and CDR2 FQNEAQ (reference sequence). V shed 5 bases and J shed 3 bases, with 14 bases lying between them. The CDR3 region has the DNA TGTGCCAGCAGCCCAAAGGGGCCCATCTACGAGCAGTACTTC. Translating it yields CASSPKGPIYEQYF.

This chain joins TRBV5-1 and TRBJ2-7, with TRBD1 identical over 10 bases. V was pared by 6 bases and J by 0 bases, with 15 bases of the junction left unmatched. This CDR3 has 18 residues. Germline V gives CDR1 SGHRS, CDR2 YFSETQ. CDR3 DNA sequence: TGCGCCAGCAACCCCGGGACAGGGGCCCCTTACTTCTCCTACGAGCAGTACTTC. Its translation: CASNPGTGAPYFSYEQYF.

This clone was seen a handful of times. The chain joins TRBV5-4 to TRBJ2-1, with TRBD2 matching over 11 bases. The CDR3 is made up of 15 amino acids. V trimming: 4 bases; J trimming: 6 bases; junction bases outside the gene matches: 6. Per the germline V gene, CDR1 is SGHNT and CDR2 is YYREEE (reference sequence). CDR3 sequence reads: CASSPGTSGSNEQFF. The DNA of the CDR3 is TGTGCCAGCAGCCCCGGGACTAGCGGAAGCAATGAGCAGTTCTTC.

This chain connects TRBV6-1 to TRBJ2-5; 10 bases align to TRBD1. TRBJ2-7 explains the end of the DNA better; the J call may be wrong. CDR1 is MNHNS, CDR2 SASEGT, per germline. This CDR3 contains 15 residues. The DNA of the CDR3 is TGTGCCAGCAGCGAGGAGGGGACAGGGGCCTACGAGCAGTACTTC. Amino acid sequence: CASSEEGTGAYEQYF.

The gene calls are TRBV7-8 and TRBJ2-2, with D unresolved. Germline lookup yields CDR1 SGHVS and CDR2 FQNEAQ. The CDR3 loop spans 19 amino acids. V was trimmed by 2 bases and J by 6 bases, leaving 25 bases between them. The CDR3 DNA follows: TGTGCCAGCAGCTTAATCGCCCTCTCCCTGGCAAACTATCCCGGGGAGCTGTTTTTT. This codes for CASSLIALSLANYPGELFF.

CDR3 amino acids: CASSSFRGGETQYF. CDR3 nucleotide sequence: TGTGCCAGCAGTTCATTCAGGGGAGGGGAGACCCAGTACTTC. The V call is TRBV28, the J call TRBJ2-5, with TRBD2 as a possible D gene (7 bases). Per germline, CDR1 MDHEN and CDR2 SYDVKM. CDR3 length: 14 amino acids. With 4 bases removed from V and 5 bases from J, the gap between germline ends came to 14 bases.

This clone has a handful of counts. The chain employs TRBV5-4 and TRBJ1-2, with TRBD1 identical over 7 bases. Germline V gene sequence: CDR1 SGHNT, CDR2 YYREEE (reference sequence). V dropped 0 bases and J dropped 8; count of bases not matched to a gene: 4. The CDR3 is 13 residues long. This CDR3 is CASSLVAGGGYTF. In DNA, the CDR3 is TGTGCCAGCAGCTTGGTCGCAGGGGGGGGCTACACCTTC. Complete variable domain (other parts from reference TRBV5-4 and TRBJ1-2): ETGVTQSPTHLIKTRGQQVTLRCSSQSGHNTVSWYQQALGQGPQFIFQYYREEENGRGNFPPRFSGLQFPNYSSELNVNALELDDSALYLCASSLVAGGGYTFGSGTRLTVV.

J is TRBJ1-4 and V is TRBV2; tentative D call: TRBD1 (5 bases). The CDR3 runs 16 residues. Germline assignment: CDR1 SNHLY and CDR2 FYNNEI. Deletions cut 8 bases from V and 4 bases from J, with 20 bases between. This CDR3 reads CASVGSGRGYNEKLFF. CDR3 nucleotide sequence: TGTGCCAGCGTAGGATCAGGGAGGGGCTATAATGAAAAACTGTTTTTT.

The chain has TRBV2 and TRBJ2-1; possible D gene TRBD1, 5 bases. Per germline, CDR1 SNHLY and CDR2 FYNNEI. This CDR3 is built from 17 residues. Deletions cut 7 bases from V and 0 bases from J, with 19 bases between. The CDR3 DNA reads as TGTGCCAGCATGGGGAAAATAGGGGCCAGCTCCTACAATGAGCAGTTCTTC. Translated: CASMGKIGASSYNEQFF.

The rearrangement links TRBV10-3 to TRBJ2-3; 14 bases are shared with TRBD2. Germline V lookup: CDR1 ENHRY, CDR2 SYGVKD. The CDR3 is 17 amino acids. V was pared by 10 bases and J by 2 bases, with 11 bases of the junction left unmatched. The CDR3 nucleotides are TGTGCCACCTCCGGGACTAGCGGGGGCCCTTCCACAGATACGCAGTATTTT. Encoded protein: CATSGTSGGPSTDTQYF.

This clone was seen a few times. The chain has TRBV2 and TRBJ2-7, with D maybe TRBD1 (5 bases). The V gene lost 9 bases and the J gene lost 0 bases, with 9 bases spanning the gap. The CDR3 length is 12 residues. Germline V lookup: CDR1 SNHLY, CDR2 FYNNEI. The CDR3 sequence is CASRQISYEQYF. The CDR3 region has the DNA TGTGCCAGTAGACAGATCTCCTACGAGCAGTACTTC.

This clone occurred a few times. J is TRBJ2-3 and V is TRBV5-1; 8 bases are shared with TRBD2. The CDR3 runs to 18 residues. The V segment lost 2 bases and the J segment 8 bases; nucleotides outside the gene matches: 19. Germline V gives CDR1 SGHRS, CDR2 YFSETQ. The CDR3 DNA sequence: TGCGCCAGCAGCTTTCTGGGAGGAACTAGCGGCACGGGGGGTACGCAGTATTTT. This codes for CASSFLGGTSGTGGTQYF.

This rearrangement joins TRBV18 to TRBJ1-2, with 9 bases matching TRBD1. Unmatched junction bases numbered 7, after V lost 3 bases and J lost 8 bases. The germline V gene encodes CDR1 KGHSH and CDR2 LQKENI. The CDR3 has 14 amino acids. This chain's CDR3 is CASSPPGTGTGYTF. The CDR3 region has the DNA TGTGCCAGCTCACCCCCAGGGACAGGGACCGGCTACACCTTC.